These T cell receptor beta chains were read from a single sample in a study of human T cells and chemical hapten exposure. TCRdb recomputed calls from the RACE reads with MiXCR, one row per CDR3 protein. The data show about 120,000 distinct CDR3 sequences, approximately 13% seen once. Sequencing was performed on whole blood, taken in connection with sensitization to the hapten diphenylcyclopropenone (DPC). These receptors all come from a woman aged 18 to 35 with alopecia areata. Some clones in this sample may be carry-over from other donors' samples. CDR3s include the opening cysteine and the closing phenylalanine or tryptophan. D genes are given only for firm matches. For some rows the clone size is stated as once, few or many, or as a class when expanded; others skip it.

TRBV6-1	NA	TRBJ1-1	NA	CASSEEEGTEAFF	TGTGCCAGCAGTGAAGAAGAGGGGACTGAAGCTTTCTTT
TRBV12-3/TRBV12-4	many	TRBJ2-7	NA	CASSPMDPYEQYF	TGTGCCAGCAGTCCCATGGATCCCTACGAGCAGTACTTC
TRBV12-3/TRBV12-4	few	TRBJ2-3	NA	CASYRRGDPDTQYF	TGTGCCAGCTACCGGAGAGGGGATCCAGATACGCAGTATTTT
TRBV6-2/TRBV6-3	NA	TRBJ2-1	NA	CASSYGQGRYNEQFF	TGTGCCAGCAGTTACGGGCAGGGGCGCTACAATGAGCAGTTCTTC
TRBV28	few	TRBJ2-1	NA	CASSLRKSPAYNEQFF	TGTGCCAGCAGTTTAAGGAAGAGCCCGGCCTACAATGAGCAGTTCTTC
TRBV7-9	many	TRBJ1-6	NA	CASRPGGGDPPLHF	TGTGCCAGCAGACCCGGGGGTGGTGACCCACCCCTCCACTTT
TRBV9	NA	TRBJ1-6	NA	CASSVTGDGGAPLHF	TGTGCCAGCAGCGTAACCGGCGACGGGGGAGCCCCCCTCCACTTT
TRBV6-6	NA	TRBJ1-1	NA	CASSHQGGMNTEAFF	TGTGCCAGCAGTCATCAGGGAGGAATGAACACTGAAGCTTTCTTT
TRBV18	NA	TRBJ1-1	NA	CASSAQGNGMNTEAFF	TGTGCCAGCTCAGCCCAGGGGAACGGCATGAACACTGAAGCTTTCTTT
TRBV2	NA	TRBJ2-7	TRBD2	CASMTGTTYEQYF	TGTGCCAGCATGACGGGGACTACCTACGAGCAGTACTTC
TRBV18	few	TRBJ2-1	TRBD2	CASSPPSLAGLDEQFF	TGTGCCAGCTCACCACCGTCCCTAGCGGGGTTGGATGAGCAGTTCTTC
TRBV6-5	many	TRBJ1-6	NA	CASSYRPRDNSPLHF	TGTGCCAGCAGTTACCGGCCCCGGGATAATTCACCCCTCCACTTT
TRBV20-1	NA	TRBJ1-4	TRBD1	CSARPGQVGEKLFF	TGCAGTGCCCGCCCCGGACAGGTGGGGGAAAAACTGTTTTTT
TRBV7-6	NA	TRBJ2-1	NA	CASSRAGSFGEQFF	TGTGCCAGCTCCCGGGCGGGGTCCTTCGGTGAGCAGTTCTTC
TRBV28	NA	TRBJ2-3	NA	CASSLGNYVDTQYF	TGTGCCAGCAGTTTAGGAAACTACGTGGATACGCAGTATTTT
TRBV3-1	NA	TRBJ2-7	NA	CASGQNYEQYF	TGTGCCAGCGGACAGAACTACGAGCAGTACTTC
TRBV19	many	TRBJ1-5	TRBD1	CASSFAPGGFNQPQHF	TGTGCCAGTAGTTTCGCTCCAGGGGGATTTAATCAGCCCCAGCATTTT
TRBV28	NA	TRBJ1-5	NA	CASSYNQPQHF	TGTGCCAGCAGCTACAATCAGCCCCAGCATTTT
TRBV4-3	NA	TRBJ2-6	NA	CASSQGQNGSNVLTF	TGCGCCAGCAGCCAAGGGCAGAATGGGTCCAACGTCCTGACTTTC
TRBV28	many	TRBJ2-2	NA	CASSSVTTTGELFF	TGTGCCAGCAGTTCGGTAACAACCACCGGGGAGCTGTTTTTT
TRBV7-9	few	TRBJ2-3	TRBD2	CASSSWTRRNTDTQYF	TGTGCCAGCAGCTCTTGGACTAGACGGAACACAGATACGCAGTATTTT
TRBV19	few	TRBJ2-2	NA	CASSTKALMESGELFF	TGTGCCAGTAGTACGAAAGCATTAATGGAATCCGGGGAGCTGTTTTTT
TRBV6-5	NA	TRBJ1-6	NA	CASSFSDSPLHF	TGTGCCAGCAGTTTCTCGGATTCACCCCTCCACTTT
TRBV4-2	many	TRBJ2-2	NA	CASSQRVGLANTGELFF	TGTGCCAGCAGCCAAAGGGTGGGGCTAGCAAACACCGGGGAGCTGTTTTTT
TRBV12-3/TRBV12-4	NA	TRBJ2-7	NA	CASSLRQRAYEQYF	TGTGCCAGCAGTTTGCGGCAGCGAGCCTACGAGCAGTACTTC